The 29 T cell receptor beta chains reported below all come from one sample, sequenced in a study of human T cells and chemical hapten exposure. The time point was: patch test 3, about 24 weeks after DPC sensitization. Treatment indicated: therapeutic diphenylcyclopropenone sensitization with weekly scalp DPC. One entry per CDR3 protein, called by TCRdb with MiXCR from the RACE reads. In the table there are roughly 97,000 distinct CDR3 sequences, 25% to 35% of which are singletons. Sequencing was performed on whole blood, taken in connection with sensitization to the hapten diphenylcyclopropenone (DPC). Receptors originate from a man between 40 and 49 years old with alopecia areata. Some clones in this sample may be carry-over from other donors' samples.

This clonotype was detected only a few times. The chain joins TRBV6-5 to TRBJ1-3; D unclear. Germline V CDR1 and CDR2: MNHEY, SVGAGI. The ends were cut back, 0 bases at V and 0 bases at J, with 6 bases in the middle. This CDR3 contains 15 residues. CDR3 loop: CASSYSLSSGNTIYF. The CDR3 DNA follows: TGTGCCAGCAGTTACTCGCTCAGCTCTGGAAACACCATATATTTT.

This clonotype turned up a few times. The CDR3 DNA sequence: TGTGCCAGCAGGGAAGGACTGAACACCGGGGAGCTGTTTTTT. It codes for CASREGLNTGELFF. The chain is built from TRBV7-2 and TRBJ2-2; perhaps TRBD2 as D (5 bases). The CDR3 sequence is 14 residues long. The germline gives CDR1 SGHTA, CDR2 FQGNSA. V dropped 6 bases and J dropped 1 base, with 9 bases sitting between them.

The V and J genes are TRBV20-1 and TRBJ1-4; D call uncertain. The CDR3 extends over 15 amino acids. Germline assignment: CDR1 DFQATT and CDR2 SNEGSKA (reference sequence). V was shortened by 0 bases and J by 7 bases, with 15 bases between the two germline ends. The CDR3 spells CSARDAGALLEKLFF. In DNA form, the CDR3 reads TGCAGTGCTAGAGATGCGGGAGCCCTTCTTGAAAAACTGTTTTTT.

This clonotype was picked up a small number of times. The chain carries TRBV2 and TRBJ1-1; D remains unclear. V gave up 5 bases and J gave up 2 bases, with 9 bases separating them. The CDR3 consists of 13 residues. The germline gives CDR1 SNHLY, CDR2 FYNNEI. CDR3 sequence reads: CASSRAVNTEAFF. CDR3 nucleotide sequence: TGTGCCAGCAGTAGGGCAGTTAACACTGAAGCTTTCTTT.

This clonotype was seen ten or more times. This chain uses TRBV28 with TRBJ2-7, with no clear D. This CDR3 is 13 amino acids long. CDR1 and CDR2 (germline): MDHEN, SYDVKM. V lost 5 bases, J lost 3 bases, and 11 bases lay in between. CDR3 loop: CASSMGGRYEQYF. DNA of the CDR3: TGTGCCAGCAGTATGGGCGGTCGCTACGAGCAGTACTTC.

This clonotype has only a few counts. This chain links TRBV7-9 with TRBJ2-5; 8 positions agree with TRBD1. Germline CDR1 and CDR2: SEHNR and FQNEAQ (reference sequence). Trimming removed 5 bases from V and 3 bases from J; junction bases left unmatched: 14. The CDR3 is made up of 17 amino acids. The CDR3 nucleotides read TGTGCCAGCAGCCTCTCGCCCGACAGGGGATTCAAAGAGACCCAGTACTTC. Encoded protein: CASSLSPDRGFKETQYF.

This clonotype showed up just a few times. The V gene is TRBV28, the J gene TRBJ1-5; D is uncertain. The CDR3 covers 15 residues. Between the trimmed V and J ends, which lost 7 bases and 2 bases, there was a span of 15 bases. Germline values: CDR1 MDHEN, CDR2 SYDVKM. The DNA for the CDR3 is TGTGCCAGCATCCCGGCTCATGGGGGCAATCAGCCCCAGCATTTT. It specifies CASIPAHGGNQPQHF.

The chain joins TRBV29-1 to TRBJ2-5, with D tentatively TRBD2 (5 bases). V lost 3 bases and J 5 bases, leaving 10 bases between the germline ends. This CDR3 comprises 12 residues. Germline CDR1 is SQVTM and CDR2 is ANQGSEA. CDR3 amino acids: CSVDPGIETQYF. CDR3 nucleotide sequence: TGCAGCGTTGATCCGGGGATTGAGACCCAGTACTTC.

The chain joins TRBV14 to TRBJ2-1; D is possibly TRBD2 (6 bases). With 5 bases removed from V and 8 bases from J, the gap between germline ends came to 22 bases. CDR3 length: 16 residues. The germline CDR1 and CDR2 sequences are SGHDN and FVKESK. The CDR3 spells CASSGRDPLPRDEQFF. The CDR3 DNA reads as TGTGCCAGCAGCGGGCGGGACCCCTTGCCGCGGGATGAGCAGTTCTTC. The full variable domain, with the rest looked up from reference TRBV14 and TRBJ2-1, is EAGVTQFPSHSVIEKGQTVTLRCDPISGHDNLYWYRRVMGKEIKFLLHFVKESKQDESGMPNNRFLAERTGGTYSTLKVQPAELEDSGVYFCASSGRDPLPRDEQFFGPGTRLTVL.

The chain recombines TRBV12-3 or TRBV12-4 with TRBJ2-7; 11 bases are shared with TRBD1. This CDR3 is built from 14 residues. V dropped 3 bases and J dropped 3; count of bases not matched to a gene: 1. The CDR3 sequence: CASSLGTGGYEQYF. CDR3 coding DNA: TGTGCCAGCAGTTTGGGGACAGGGGGCTACGAGCAGTACTTC.

The CDR3 region has the DNA TGTGCCAGCAGTTTACTTGGGGGAAGCTTCAGGAACACTGAAGCTTTCTTT. Translation gives CASSLLGGSFRNTEAFF. The chain has TRBV27 and TRBJ1-1; D might be TRBD1 (5 bases). V lost 2 bases, J lost 1 base, and 17 bases lay in between. This CDR3 is 17 amino acids long. Germline CDR1 is MNHEY and CDR2 is SMNVEV (reference sequence).

The gene calls are TRBV12-3 or TRBV12-4 and TRBJ2-3; 8 bases fit TRBD2. J lost 4 bases, V lost 1 base, and 7 bases had no gene match. The length of the CDR3 is 16 residues. The CDR3 protein is CASSLGSGMWADTQYF. CDR3 DNA: TGTGCCAGCAGTTTAGGTAGCGGGATGTGGGCAGATACGCAGTATTTT.

CDR3 sequence (DNA): TGCGCCAGCAGCCAAGGACAGGGCCCTTCCTACGAGCAGTACTTC. Translated, it gives CASSQGQGPSYEQYF. V gene TRBV4-1 combines with J gene TRBJ2-7; 7 nucleotides agree with TRBD1. The V and J ends lost 1 base and 1 base, in that order; junction bases with no gene match: 4. CDR1 and CDR2 from the germline V gene are MGHRA and YSYEKL. CDR3 length: 15 residues.

The genes are TRBV7-3 and TRBJ2-5, with 12 bases matching TRBD2. The V gene end was trimmed by 5 bases and the J gene end by 5 bases; junction bases not matched to a gene: 6. The CDR3 runs to 15 residues. Germline V gene sequence: CDR1 SGHTA, CDR2 FQGTGA. CDR3 coding DNA: TGTGCCAGCAGCCCCCTAGCGGGAGGGCTCGAGACCCAGTACTTC. Its translation: CASSPLAGGLETQYF.

The table lists this clonotype with a few counts. This rearrangement joins TRBV12-3 or TRBV12-4 to TRBJ2-7; 8 bases match TRBD1. The V gene end was trimmed by 6 bases and the J gene end by 7 bases; junction bases not matched to a gene: 14. CDR3 length: 15 residues. The CDR3 is CASSFGTGQLLEQYF. For the CDR3, the DNA is TGTGCCAGCAGCTTTGGGACAGGCCAGCTCTTGGAGCAGTACTTC.

This clonotype was counted only a few times. The chain employs TRBV7-2 and TRBJ2-7; either TRBD1 or TRBD2 may fit D (6 bases each). V lost 1 base and J lost 4, with 14 bases in between. Germline V CDR1 and CDR2: SGHTA, FQGNSA. The CDR3 has 15 amino acids. The CDR3: CASSLVPGARYEQYF. CDR3 nucleotides: TGTGCCAGCAGCTTAGTCCCGGGGGCAAGGTACGAGCAGTACTTC.

This clonotype has a handful of counts. This rearrangement joins TRBV28 to TRBJ2-3; D may be TRBD1 (6 bases). V was pared by 5 bases and J by 0 bases, with 12 bases between. The germline V gene has CDR1 MDHEN and CDR2 SYDVKM. This CDR3 is built from 15 residues. CDR3 nucleotide sequence: TGTGCCAGCAGTCTTGGACAGTTTAGCACAGATACGCAGTATTTT. Translated, it gives CASSLGQFSTDTQYF.

The CDR3 DNA is TGCGCCAGCAGCCACACTAGCGGAGGTTCCTACGAGCAGTACTTC. Translated, it gives CASSHTSGGSYEQYF. The rearrangement uses TRBV4-1 and TRBJ2-7; 8 bases align to TRBD2. Germline CDR1 reads MGHRA; CDR2 reads YSYEKL. The length of the CDR3 is 15 residues. The ends lost 3 bases at V and 1 base at J; junction bases unmatched: 5.

The CDR3 sequence is CSAPWTGFEAFF. The DNA of the CDR3 is TGCAGTGCTCCCTGGACAGGGTTTGAAGCTTTCTTT. The chain has TRBV20-1 and TRBJ1-1; 8 nucleotides match TRBD1. Per the germline V gene, CDR1 is DFQATT and CDR2 is SNEGSKA (reference sequence). V lost 5 bases and J lost 7; bases outside the gene matches: 6. The CDR3 covers 12 residues.

This chain joins TRBV20-1 and TRBJ1-4; no reliable D call. Trimming left V 2 bases short and J 5 bases short, with 6 bases between. CDR3 length: 12 residues. Looked up from germline, CDR1 is DFQATT and CDR2 is SNEGSKA (reference sequence). The CDR3 spells CSARIINEKLFF. In nucleotides, the CDR3 is TGCAGTGCTAGAATCATAAATGAAAAACTGTTTTTT.

Written as DNA, the CDR3 is TGCGCCAGCAGCCCGATCCGGGACAGTTCAACCTACGAGCAGTACTTC. The encoded protein is CASSPIRDSSTYEQYF. The J gene is TRBJ2-7, the V gene TRBV5-1; TRBD1 matches 7 bases. The CDR3 has 16 amino acids. V dropped 4 bases and J dropped 2; count of bases not matched to a gene: 12. Germline values: CDR1 SGHRS, CDR2 YFSETQ.

This clonotype has just a few counts. The chain couples TRBV20-1 to TRBJ1-1; TRBD1 might be the D (5 bases). V lost 5 bases and J lost 1, with 14 bases in between. CDR1 is DFQATT and CDR2 is SNEGSKA in the germline V gene (reference sequence). CDR3 length equals 14 residues. CDR3 sequence: CSAQRTGRNTEAFF. The CDR3 DNA sequence: TGCAGTGCTCAACGAACAGGCAGGAACACTGAAGCTTTCTTT.

This clonotype was recorded a few times. V and J are TRBV14 and TRBJ2-1; D is uncertain. The CDR3 totals 13 residues. The V end lost 1 base, the J end lost 9 bases, and 10 bases lay between the germline ends. Germline V gene lookup returns CDR1 SGHDN and CDR2 FVKESK. DNA for the CDR3: TGTGCCAGCAGCCAAGTGGCTGGCGGTGAGCAGTTCTTC. It yields the protein CASSQVAGGEQFF.

The table lists this clonotype with a few counts. CDR3 DNA: TGTGCCAGCAGGACGGACTACGAGCAGTACTTC. Protein product: CASRTDYEQYF. The chain recombines TRBV25-1 with TRBJ2-7; D uncertain. Germline-derived CDR1 and CDR2 are MGHDK and SYGVNS. Trimming took 6 bases from V and 3 from J, leaving 6 bases between them. CDR3 length: 11 amino acids.

This clonotype was seen only a few times. The rearrangement links TRBV7-8 to TRBJ2-1; no definite D call. Germline-derived CDR1 and CDR2 are SGHVS and FQNEAQ. The length of the CDR3 is 18 residues. Trimming took 5 bases from V and 6 from J, leaving 26 bases between them. CDR3 sequence reads: CASSRFVLTPTSANEQFF. Written as DNA, the CDR3 is TGTGCCAGCAGCCGTTTTGTGTTGACCCCGACCTCCGCCAATGAGCAGTTCTTC.

This clonotype was detected only a few times. The chain has TRBV20-1 and TRBJ2-1, with D maybe TRBD2 (5 bases). With 3 bases removed from V and 0 bases from J, the gap between germline ends came to 15 bases. The germline V gene encodes CDR1 DFQATT and CDR2 SNEGSKA (reference sequence). This CDR3 contains 16 residues. The CDR3 DNA reads TGCAGTGCTAGTGTCGCGGGCCGGAGCTCCTACAATGAGCAGTTCTTC. As protein: CSASVAGRSSYNEQFF.

This clonotype has a handful of counts. V usage is TRBV20-1 and J usage is TRBJ2-7; D is possibly TRBD1 (6 bases). The V and J ends lost 0 bases and 0 bases respectively, with 12 bases between them. The CDR3 is made up of 15 amino acids. The germline gives CDR1 DFQATT, CDR2 SNEGSKA (reference sequence). CDR3 nucleotide sequence: TGCAGTGCTAGAGATACCCAGGGGAGCTCCTACGAGCAGTACTTC. As protein: CSARDTQGSSYEQYF.

This clonotype appeared a few times. This rearrangement joins TRBV5-8 to TRBJ1-5; D perhaps matches TRBD1 (5 bases). CDR1 and CDR2 (germline): SGHTS, YDEGEE. Trimming removed 6 bases from V and 1 base from J, with 20 bases in between. The CDR3 loop spans 17 amino acids. The CDR3, as DNA: TGTGCCAGCACCTACCTGGGGCAGGGAATAAGCAATCAGCCCCAGCATTTT. Protein product: CASTYLGQGISNQPQHF.

This chain joins TRBV12-3 or TRBV12-4 and TRBJ2-1, with a weak D call TRBD2 (6 bases). V lost 5 bases and J lost 9, with 17 bases in between. The CDR3 extends over 14 amino acids. The CDR3 DNA reads as TGTGCCAGCAGTCTTCCGGGACGAGCGGGTGAGCAGTTCTTC. The encoded protein is CASSLPGRAGEQFF.